A selection of T cell receptor beta chains follows, all from one sample in a study of early T cells in non-severe SARS-CoV-2 infection. TCRdb called the 5' RACE reads again in MiXCR, with one record for every CDR3 protein. The sample records about 110,000 distinct CDR3 sequences, around 10% being singletons. Material: whole blood. These receptors came from an adult who was a healthcare worker with PCR-confirmed SARS-CoV-2 infection or an uninfected control (not recorded which). Both conserved end residues are part of each CDR3. D genes are given only for firm matches. The size of a clone is reported for some rows only, either as once, few or many, or as a class for expanded clones.

v_call	j_call	clone_size	cdr3_length	d_call	cdr3_nt	cdr3_aa
TRBV28	TRBJ1-5	few	15	TRBD1	TGTGCCAGCAGTTTACGAGAGGGGGCTGGGCAGCCCCAGCATTTT	CASSLREGAGQPQHF
TRBV18	TRBJ2-2	.	15	TRBD1	TGTGCCAGCTCACGGACAGGGGCGGACACCGGGGAGCTGTTTTTT	CASSRTGADTGELFF
TRBV12-3/TRBV12-4	TRBJ2-2	.	16	TRBD2	TGTGCCAGCAGAGCCCGACTAGCGGATTTCACCGGGGAGCTGTTTTTT	CASRARLADFTGELFF
TRBV5-4	TRBJ1-1	many	14	.	TGTGCCAGCAGCTTGGCTTTGGGGGACACTGAAGCTTTCTTT	CASSLALGDTEAFF
TRBV30	TRBJ1-5	few	13	TRBD1	TGTGCCTGGAGTGTGGCAGGGGGTCAGCCCCAGCATTTT	CAWSVAGGQPQHF
TRBV7-2	TRBJ1-5	.	14	.	TGTGCCAGCAACCTAGGCGGGGGCGGGCAGCCCCAGCATTTT	CASNLGGGGQPQHF
TRBV5-1	TRBJ2-5	.	14	TRBD1	TGCGCCAGCGGACGGACAGGCGACTTGGAGACCCAGTACTTC	CASGRTGDLETQYF
TRBV11-2	TRBJ2-7	.	15	TRBD2	TGTGCAGGCATGCCCACTAGCGCCTACATCTACGAGCAGTACTTC	CAGMPTSAYIYEQYF
TRBV7-9	TRBJ2-5	.	16	TRBD2	TGTGCCAGCAGCCTACGGGCGGGAGTCGGAAAAGAGACCCAGTACTTC	CASSLRAGVGKETQYF
TRBV11-2	TRBJ1-1	many	14	.	TGTGCCAGCAGCTTAGGCAGGACGAACACTGAAGCTTTCTTT	CASSLGRTNTEAFF
TRBV30	TRBJ1-1	many	14	.	TGTGCCTGGAGTCGTACAGGGCGTGGGGGTAAAGCTTTCTTT	CAWSRTGRGGKAFF
TRBV19	TRBJ1-5	few	14	.	TGTGCCAGTAGTGTTGATGGGGGCAATCAGCCCCAGCATTTT	CASSVDGGNQPQHF
TRBV19	TRBJ2-4	few	13	.	TGTGCCAGTGAGGGGCAGAATAAAAACATTCAGTACTTC	CASEGQNKNIQYF
TRBV2	TRBJ1-6	.	16	TRBD1	TGTGCCAGCAGTGATCAGGGGGGTTCCTATAATTCACCCCTCCACTTT	CASSDQGGSYNSPLHF
TRBV10-1	TRBJ2-3	many	16	TRBD1	TGCGCCAATCGGACAGGTCTAACGTGTGGCACAGATACGCAGTATTTT	CANRTGLTCGTDTQYF
TRBV29-1	TRBJ1-2	.	11	.	TGCAGCGTAGACAAACAGGGATTCCACACCTTC	CSVDKQGFHTF
TRBV5-6	TRBJ2-1	.	15	TRBD1	TGTGCCAGCAGCTTGTGGACAGGGCCGTACAATGAGCAGTTCTTC	CASSLWTGPYNEQFF
TRBV7-3	TRBJ2-1	few	15	.	TGTGCCAGCAGCCAGGGTGGTGCTGGGCGGAATGAGCAGTTCTTC	CASSQGGAGRNEQFF
TRBV2	TRBJ1-3	many	16	.	TGTGCCAGCAGTGAGTTCCCTAACGGCTCTGGAAACACCATATATTTT	CASSEFPNGSGNTIYF
TRBV7-3	TRBJ2-3	few	15	.	TGTGCCAGCAGCCCCGAGCCGGGGCTCGGAGATACGCAGTATTTT	CASSPEPGLGDTQYF
TRBV30	TRBJ1-2	many	13	.	TGTGCCTGGAGTCCCTGGGGGAACTATGGCTACACCTTC	CAWSPWGNYGYTF
TRBV7-2	TRBJ2-1	many	14	.	TGTGCCAGCAGCTGGGGGGTGGGCTACAATGAGCAGTTCTTC	CASSWGVGYNEQFF
TRBV12-3/TRBV12-4	TRBJ1-1	many	13	TRBD1	TGTGCCAGCAGCAACAGGGGGCCCACTGAAGCTTTCTTT	CASSNRGPTEAFF
TRBV10-3	TRBJ2-1	few	15	TRBD2	TGTGCCATCAGCTCTAGCGGGGGGTCCTACAATGAGCAGTTCTTC	CAISSSGGSYNEQFF
TRBV6-5	TRBJ2-2	many	17	TRBD1	TGTGCCAGCAGACGGTCCATCGGGACAGGTTCCACCGGGGAGCTGTTTTTT	CASRRSIGTGSTGELFF
TRBV29-1	TRBJ2-6	many	12	.	TGCAGCGTTGCTGATGGGGCCAACGTCCTGACTTTC	CSVADGANVLTF
TRBV3-1	TRBJ2-3	few	15	TRBD1	TGTGCCAGCAGCCAAGGGGGGACAGCCACAGATACGCAGTATTTT	CASSQGGTATDTQYF
TRBV5-1	TRBJ2-3	many	14	.	TGCGCCAGCAGCTTGGAAGCGGTTACAGATACGCAGTATTTT	CASSLEAVTDTQYF
TRBV27	TRBJ1-1	.	13	TRBD1	TGTGCCAGCAGTTACCTCCGGACAGGGAACGCTTTCTTT	CASSYLRTGNAFF
TRBV6-4	TRBJ2-3	few	14	.	TGTGCCAGCAGTCCTGAGAGGAGCCCAGATACGCAGTATTTT	CASSPERSPDTQYF
TRBV24-1	TRBJ1-5	few	14	.	TGTGCCTCCCGCGGTTCAGGGGAGAACCAGCCCCAGCATTTT	CASRGSGENQPQHF
TRBV6-6	TRBJ2-4	few	20	TRBD2	TGTGCCAGCAGTTACTCGGCGGTAGCGGGAACCTTCCTAGCCAAAAACATTCAGTACTTC	CASSYSAVAGTFLAKNIQYF
TRBV30	TRBJ2-1	few	10	.	TGTGCCTGGAGGGCTACTCTCCTTTTCTTC	CAWRATLLFF
TRBV7-6	TRBJ1-1	.	16	TRBD1	TGTGCCAGCAGCTTGGGCCGGCCCCAGGGGGCCACTGAAGCTTTCTTT	CASSLGRPQGATEAFF
TRBV11-3	TRBJ2-3	.	15	TRBD1	TGTGCCAGCAGCAACTCAGGGGGACGCAGGGATACGCAGTATTTT	CASSNSGGRRDTQYF
TRBV5-1	TRBJ1-2	.	14	.	TGCGCCAGCAGTTTTCTGACCGGCATTCATGGCTACACCTTC	CASSFLTGIHGYTF
TRBV28	TRBJ1-1	.	16	.	TGTGCCAGCAGTTTAATCGGGGGGCGAGGGAACACTGAAGCTTTCTTT	CASSLIGGRGNTEAFF
TRBV20-1	TRBJ2-3	few	14	.	TGCAGTGCTGGAGGGGGAATAATCACAGATACGCAGTATTTT	CSAGGGIITDTQYF
TRBV5-4	TRBJ1-4	.	15	.	TGTGCCAGCAGCTCCAAGGGGCCCACTAATGAAAAACTGTTTTTT	CASSSKGPTNEKLFF
TRBV14	TRBJ1-2	many	16	.	TGTGCCAGCAGCCAAGATCCGGGGCGAAATAACTATGGCTACACCTTC	CASSQDPGRNNYGYTF